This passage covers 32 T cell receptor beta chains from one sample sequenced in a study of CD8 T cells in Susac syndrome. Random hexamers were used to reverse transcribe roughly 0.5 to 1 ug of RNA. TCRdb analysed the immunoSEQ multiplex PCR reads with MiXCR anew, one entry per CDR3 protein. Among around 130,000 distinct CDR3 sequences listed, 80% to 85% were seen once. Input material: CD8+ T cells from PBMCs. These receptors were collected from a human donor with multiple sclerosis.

The chain's CDR3 is CATSDSTGQGRGMIHNEQFF. The CDR3, as DNA: TGTGCCACCAGTGATTCGACCGGACAGGGTCGGGGAATGATCCACAATGAGCAGTTCTTC. The chain employs TRBV24-1 and TRBJ2-1, with 8 positions matching TRBD1. Germline-derived CDR1 and CDR2 are KGHDR and SFDVKD. Unmatched junction bases numbered 19, after V lost 2 bases and J lost 5 bases. This CDR3 is built from 20 residues.

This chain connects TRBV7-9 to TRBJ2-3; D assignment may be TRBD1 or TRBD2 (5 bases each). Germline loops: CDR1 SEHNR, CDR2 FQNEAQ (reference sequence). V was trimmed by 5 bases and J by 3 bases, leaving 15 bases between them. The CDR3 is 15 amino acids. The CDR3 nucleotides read TGTGCCAGCAGCGGGACGCGCAGAGGTACAGATACGCAGTATTTT. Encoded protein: CASSGTRRGTDTQYF.

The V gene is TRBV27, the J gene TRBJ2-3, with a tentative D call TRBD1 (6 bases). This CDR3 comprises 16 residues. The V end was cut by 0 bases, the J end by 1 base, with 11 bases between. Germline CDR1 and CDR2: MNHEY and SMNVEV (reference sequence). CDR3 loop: CASSLSKGDRTDTQYF. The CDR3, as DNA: TGTGCCAGCAGTTTATCGAAGGGGGATCGCACAGATACGCAGTATTTT.

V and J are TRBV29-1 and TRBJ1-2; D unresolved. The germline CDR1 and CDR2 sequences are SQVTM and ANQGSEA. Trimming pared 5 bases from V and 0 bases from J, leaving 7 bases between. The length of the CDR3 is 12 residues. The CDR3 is CSVFLPNYGYTF. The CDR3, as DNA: TGCAGCGTTTTCCTACCTAACTATGGCTACACCTTC.

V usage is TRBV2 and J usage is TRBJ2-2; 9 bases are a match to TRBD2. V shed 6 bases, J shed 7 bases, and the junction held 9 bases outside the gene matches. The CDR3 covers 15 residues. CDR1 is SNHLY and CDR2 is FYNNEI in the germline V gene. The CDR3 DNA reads TGTGCCAGCAGCTACACGGGACTAGCAGACGGGGAGCTGTTTTTT. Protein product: CASSYTGLADGELFF.

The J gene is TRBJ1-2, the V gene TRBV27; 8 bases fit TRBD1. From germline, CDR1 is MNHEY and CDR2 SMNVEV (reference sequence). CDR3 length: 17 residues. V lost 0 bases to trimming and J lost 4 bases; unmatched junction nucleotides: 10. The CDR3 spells CASSLSGDRLPIYGYTF. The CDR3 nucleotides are TGTGCCAGCAGTTTATCAGGGGACAGGTTGCCAATCTATGGCTACACCTTC.

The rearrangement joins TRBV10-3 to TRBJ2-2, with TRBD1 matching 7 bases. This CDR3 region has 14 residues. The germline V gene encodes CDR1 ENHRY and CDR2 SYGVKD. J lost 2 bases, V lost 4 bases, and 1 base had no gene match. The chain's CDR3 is CAISGDRNTGELFF. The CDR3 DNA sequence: TGTGCCATCAGTGGGGACAGAAACACCGGGGAGCTGTTTTTT.

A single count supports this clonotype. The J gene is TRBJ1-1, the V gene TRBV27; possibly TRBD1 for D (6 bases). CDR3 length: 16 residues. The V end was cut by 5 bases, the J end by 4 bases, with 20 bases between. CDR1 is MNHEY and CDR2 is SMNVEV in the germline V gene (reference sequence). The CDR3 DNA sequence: TGTGCCAGCAGTCCGTCTTCAGGGGAAAGGGGCACTGAAGCTTTCTTT. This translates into CASSPSSGERGTEAFF.

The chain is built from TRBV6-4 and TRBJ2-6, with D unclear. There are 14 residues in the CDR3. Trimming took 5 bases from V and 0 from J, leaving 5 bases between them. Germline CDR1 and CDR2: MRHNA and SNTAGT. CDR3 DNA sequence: TGTGCCAGCAGTTCCAGCTCTGGGGCCAACGTCCTGACTTTC. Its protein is CASSSSSGANVLTF.

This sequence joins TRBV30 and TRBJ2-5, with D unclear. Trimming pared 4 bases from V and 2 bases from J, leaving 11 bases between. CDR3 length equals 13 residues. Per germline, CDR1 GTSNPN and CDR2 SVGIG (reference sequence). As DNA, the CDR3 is TGTGCCTGGACGCGAGACTTACAAGAGACCCAGTACTTC. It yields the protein CAWTRDLQETQYF.

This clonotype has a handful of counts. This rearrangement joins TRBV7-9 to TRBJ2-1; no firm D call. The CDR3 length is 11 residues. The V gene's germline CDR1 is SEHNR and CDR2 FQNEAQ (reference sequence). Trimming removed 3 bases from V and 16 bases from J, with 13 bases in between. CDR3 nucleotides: TGTGCCAGCAGCTTTAGCCCAGTCTTTTTCTTC. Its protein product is CASSFSPVFFF.

CDR3 nucleotide sequence: TGTGCCAGCAGTTCCTTCGGGTCCTCAGGCGGGAATGAGCAGTTCTTC. It encodes CASSSFGSSGGNEQFF. The chain uses TRBV27 and TRBJ2-1; D might be TRBD2 (5 bases). This CDR3 comprises 16 residues. Germline V gene lookup returns CDR1 MNHEY and CDR2 SMNVEV (reference sequence). Trimming left V 4 bases short and J 7 bases short, with 20 bases between.

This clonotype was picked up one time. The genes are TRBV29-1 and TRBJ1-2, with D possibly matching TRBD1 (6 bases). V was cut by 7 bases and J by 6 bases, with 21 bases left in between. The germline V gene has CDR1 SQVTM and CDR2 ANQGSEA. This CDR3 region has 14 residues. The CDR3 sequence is CSARAGAAPDGYTF. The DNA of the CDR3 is TGCAGCGCACGGGCGGGGGCGGCCCCTGATGGCTACACCTTC.

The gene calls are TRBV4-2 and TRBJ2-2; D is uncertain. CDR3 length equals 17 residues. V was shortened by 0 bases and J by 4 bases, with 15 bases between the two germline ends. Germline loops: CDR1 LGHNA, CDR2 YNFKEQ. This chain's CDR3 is CASSQESIGWGTGELFF. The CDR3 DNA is TGTGCCAGCAGCCAAGAATCTATTGGGTGGGGCACCGGGGAGCTGTTTTTT.

CDR3 protein: CASSLVEAYYGYTF. Here the CDR3 DNA reads TGTGCCAGCAGCTTAGTCGAGGCGTACTATGGCTACACCTTC. The rearrangement links TRBV7-9 to TRBJ1-2, with D unresolved. The CDR3 loop spans 14 amino acids. The germline CDR1 and CDR2 sequences are SEHNR and FQNEAQ (reference sequence). V was clipped by 1 base and J by 3 bases, with 9 bases between them.

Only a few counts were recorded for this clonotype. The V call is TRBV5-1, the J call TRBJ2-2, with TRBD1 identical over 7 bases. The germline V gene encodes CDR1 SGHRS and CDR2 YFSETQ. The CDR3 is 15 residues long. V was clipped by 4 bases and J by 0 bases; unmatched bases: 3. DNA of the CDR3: TGCGCCAGCAGCCCCAGGGGGTCGAACACCGGGGAGCTGTTTTTT. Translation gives CASSPRGSNTGELFF.

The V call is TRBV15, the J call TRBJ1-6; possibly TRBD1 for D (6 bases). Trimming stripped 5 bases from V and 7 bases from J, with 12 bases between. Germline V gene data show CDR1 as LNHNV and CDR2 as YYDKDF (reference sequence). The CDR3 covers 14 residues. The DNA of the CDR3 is TGTGCCACCAGCCCGAGGACAGTCAATTCACCCCTCCACTTT. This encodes CATSPRTVNSPLHF.

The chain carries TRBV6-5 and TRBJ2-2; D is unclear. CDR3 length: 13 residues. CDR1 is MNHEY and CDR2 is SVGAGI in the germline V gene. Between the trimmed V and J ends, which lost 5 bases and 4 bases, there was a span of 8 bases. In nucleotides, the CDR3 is TGTGCCAGCAGTCACAGACCCACCGGGGAGCTGTTTTTT. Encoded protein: CASSHRPTGELFF.

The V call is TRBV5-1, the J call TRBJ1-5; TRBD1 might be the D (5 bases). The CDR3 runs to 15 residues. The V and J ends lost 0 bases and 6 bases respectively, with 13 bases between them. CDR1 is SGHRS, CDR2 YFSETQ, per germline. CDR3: CASSLAGRVGQPQHF. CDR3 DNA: TGCGCCAGCAGCTTGGCGGGCAGGGTTGGTCAGCCCCAGCATTTT.

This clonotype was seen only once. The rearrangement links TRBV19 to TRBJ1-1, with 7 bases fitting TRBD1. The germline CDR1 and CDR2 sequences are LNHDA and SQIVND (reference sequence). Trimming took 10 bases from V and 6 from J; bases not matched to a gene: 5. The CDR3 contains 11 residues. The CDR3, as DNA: TGTGCCATTCGACAGGGTGCTGAAGCTTTCTTT. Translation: CAIRQGAEAFF.

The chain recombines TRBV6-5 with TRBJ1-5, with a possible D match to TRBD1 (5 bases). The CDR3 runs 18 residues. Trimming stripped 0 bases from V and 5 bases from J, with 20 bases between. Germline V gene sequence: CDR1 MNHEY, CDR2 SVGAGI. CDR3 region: CASSYSPDRDPAYQPQHF. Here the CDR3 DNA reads TGTGCCAGCAGTTACTCCCCCGACCGGGACCCCGCGTATCAGCCCCAGCATTTT.

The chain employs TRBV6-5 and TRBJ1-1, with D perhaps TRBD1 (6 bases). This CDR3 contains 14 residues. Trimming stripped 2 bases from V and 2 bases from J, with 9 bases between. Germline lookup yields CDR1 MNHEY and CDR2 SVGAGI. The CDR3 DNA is TGTGCCAGCAGTTACAGACAGGTTAACACTGAAGCTTTCTTT. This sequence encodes CASSYRQVNTEAFF.

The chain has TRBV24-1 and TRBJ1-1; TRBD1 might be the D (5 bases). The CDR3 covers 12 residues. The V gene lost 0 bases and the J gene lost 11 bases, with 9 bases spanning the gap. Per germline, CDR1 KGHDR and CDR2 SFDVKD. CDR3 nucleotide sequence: TGTGCCACCAGTGATTTGACGGGGGAGGCTTTCTTT. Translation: CATSDLTGEAFF.

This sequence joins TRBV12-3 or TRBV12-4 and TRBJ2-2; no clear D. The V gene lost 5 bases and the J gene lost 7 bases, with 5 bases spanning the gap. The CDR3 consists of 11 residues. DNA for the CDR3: TGTGCCAGCAGTGCGTACGGGGAGCTGTTTTTT. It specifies CASSAYGELFF.

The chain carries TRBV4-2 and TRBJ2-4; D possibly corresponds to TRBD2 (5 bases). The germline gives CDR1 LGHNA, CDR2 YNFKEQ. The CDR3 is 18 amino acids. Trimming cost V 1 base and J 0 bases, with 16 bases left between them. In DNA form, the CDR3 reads TGTGCCAGCAGCCAAGTCTTTAAGCGGAGCCTAGCCAAAAACATTCAGTACTTC. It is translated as CASSQVFKRSLAKNIQYF.

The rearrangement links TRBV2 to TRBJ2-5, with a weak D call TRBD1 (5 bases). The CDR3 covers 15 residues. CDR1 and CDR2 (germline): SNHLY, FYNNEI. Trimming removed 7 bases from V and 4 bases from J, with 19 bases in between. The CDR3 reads CASTPEPGHRETQYF. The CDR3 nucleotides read TGTGCCAGCACTCCGGAACCCGGACATCGAGAGACCCAGTACTTC.

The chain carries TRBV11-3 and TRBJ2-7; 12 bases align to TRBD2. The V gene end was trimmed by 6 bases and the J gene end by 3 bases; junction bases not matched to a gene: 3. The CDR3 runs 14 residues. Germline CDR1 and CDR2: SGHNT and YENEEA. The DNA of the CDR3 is TGTGCCAGCAGTGGACTAGCGGGGCACTACGAGCAGTACGTC. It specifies CASSGLAGHYEQYV.

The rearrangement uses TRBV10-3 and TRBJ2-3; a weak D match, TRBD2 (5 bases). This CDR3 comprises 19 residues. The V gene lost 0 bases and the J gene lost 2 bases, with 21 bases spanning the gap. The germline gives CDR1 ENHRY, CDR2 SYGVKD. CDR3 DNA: TGTGCCATCAGTGAGTCGCCTTTGCCAGAGGGCTTCAACACAGATACGCAGTATTTT. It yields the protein CAISESPLPEGFNTDTQYF.

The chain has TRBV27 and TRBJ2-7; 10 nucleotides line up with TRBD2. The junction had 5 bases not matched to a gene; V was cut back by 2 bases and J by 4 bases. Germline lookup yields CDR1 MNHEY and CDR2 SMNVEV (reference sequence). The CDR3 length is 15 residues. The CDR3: CASSLRAGGVYEQYF. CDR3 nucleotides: TGTGCCAGCAGTTTAAGAGCGGGGGGGGTTTACGAGCAGTACTTC.

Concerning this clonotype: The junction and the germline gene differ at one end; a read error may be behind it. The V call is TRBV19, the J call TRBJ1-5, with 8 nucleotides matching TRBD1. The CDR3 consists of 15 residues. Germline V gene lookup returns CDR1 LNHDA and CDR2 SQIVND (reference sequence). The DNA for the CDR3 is TGTGCCACTAGTGTTACAGGGGGTAGTCTTCAGCCCCAGCATTTT. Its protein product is CATSVTGGSLQPQHF.

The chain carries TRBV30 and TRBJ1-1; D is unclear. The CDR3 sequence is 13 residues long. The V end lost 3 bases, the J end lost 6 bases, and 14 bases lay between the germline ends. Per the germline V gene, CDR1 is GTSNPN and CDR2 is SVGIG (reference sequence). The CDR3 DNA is TGTGCCTGGAGAGCACGACCTGGGGCTGAAGCTTTCTTT. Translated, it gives CAWRARPGAEAFF.

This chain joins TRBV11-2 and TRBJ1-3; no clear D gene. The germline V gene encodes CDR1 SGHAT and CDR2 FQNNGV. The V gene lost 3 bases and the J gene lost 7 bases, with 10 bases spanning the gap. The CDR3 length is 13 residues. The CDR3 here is CASSFLMENTIYF. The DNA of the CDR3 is TGTGCCAGCAGCTTCCTGATGGAGAACACCATATATTTT.